These T cell receptor beta chains were read from a single sample in a study of blood T cell repertoires in COVID-19. The data were produced by immunoSEQ multiplex PCR, yet TCRdb's version contains in-frame clones alone and is incomplete. This table has some 17,000 clones, around 77% appearing once. The source material was peripheral blood. These receptors originate from a man between 65 and 85 years old with COVID-19, enrolled during active disease. Each CDR3 is given with its conserved first and last residue. A D gene is named only where the DNA matches it firmly. Not every row has a clone size; where given, it reads once, few, many or a size class.

CDR3,DNA,D,J,V,size
CATQGLNSYNEQFF,TGTGCCACCCAGGGCCTCAACTCCTACAATGAGCAGTTCTTC,NA,TRBJ2-1,TRBV2,NA
CASSYSGVGNQPQHF,TGTGCCAGCAGTTACTCAGGGGTGGGCAATCAGCCCCAGCATTTT,NA,TRBJ1-5,TRBV6-5,NA
CASSVGGLAGVYEQYF,TGTGCCAGCAGCGTAGGGGGACTAGCGGGAGTCTACGAGCAGTACTTC,TRBD2,TRBJ2-7,TRBV9,NA
CATSDVTGTTSHGYTF,TGTGCCACCAGTGATGTAACCGGGACAACAAGCCATGGCTACACCTTC,NA,TRBJ1-2,TRBV24-1,NA
CASSQSAARDRVDPEQYF,TGCGCCAGCAGTCAATCTGCTGCCCGGGACAGGGTTGACCCCGAGCAGTACTTC,TRBD1,TRBJ2-7,TRBV23-1,NA
CASSATGTNYGYTF,TGTGCCAGCAGCGCGACAGGGACTAACTATGGCTACACCTTC,TRBD1,TRBJ1-2,TRBV9,NA
CASSPGGGSPLHF,TGTGCCAGCAGCCCAGGGGGTGGTTCACCCCTCCACTTT,TRBD1,TRBJ1-6,TRBV3-1/TRBV3-2,NA
CASSNTGGASGNTIYF,TGTGCCAGCAGTAACACAGGGGGCGCGAGTGGAAACACCATATATTTT,TRBD1,TRBJ1-3,TRBV6-2/TRBV6-3,few
CASSNKGNYGYTF,TGTGCCAGCTCAAACAAGGGGAACTATGGCTACACCTTC,NA,TRBJ1-2,TRBV18,NA
CASSDLTGGAGYTF,TGTGCCAGCAGTGACCTGACAGGGGGCGCCGGCTACACCTTC,TRBD1,TRBJ1-2,TRBV6-4,NA
CASSPTRNIQYF,TGTGCCAGCTCACCAACGAGAAACATTCAGTACTTC,NA,TRBJ2-4,TRBV18,NA
CASRAGTSGEQYF,TGTGCCAGCCGTGCCGGCACATCGGGCGAGCAGTACTTC,NA,TRBJ2-7,TRBV28,few
CASSLLEYEQYF,TGTGCCAGCAGTTTATTGGAGTACGAGCAGTACTTC,NA,TRBJ2-7,TRBV12-3/TRBV12-4,NA
CASNQLQGLALYGYTF,TGTGCCAGCAACCAATTACAGGGGTTGGCCCTCTATGGCTACACCTTC,TRBD1,TRBJ1-2,TRBV5-8,few
CASSPYSNQPQHF,TGTGCCAGCTCACCCTATAGCAATCAGCCCCAGCATTTT,NA,TRBJ1-5,TRBV18,NA
CASSLAPGDRHPPGSSYTF,TGTGCCAGCAGCTTAGCCCCGGGGGACAGGCATCCCCCCGGTTCGAGCTACACCTTC,TRBD1,TRBJ1-2,TRBV28,few
CASSRGGPPEAFF,TGTGCCAGTAGTAGGGGGGGTCCCCCTGAAGCTTTCTTT,NA,TRBJ1-1,TRBV19,once
CASSPWDRRTGELFF,TGTGCCAGCAGCCCGTGGGACAGGAGAACCGGGGAGCTGTTTTTT,TRBD1,TRBJ2-2,TRBV7-2,NA
CASSPPGSGNEQFF,TGCGCCAGCAGCCCCCCGGGTAGCGGAAATGAGCAGTTCTTC,NA,TRBJ2-1,TRBV5-1,once
CASREGNTGELFF,TGTGCCTCGAGGGAGGGAAACACCGGGGAGCTGTTTTTT,TRBD2,TRBJ2-2,TRBV11-2,once
CASSRTGTGNTIYF,TGTGCCAGCAGCCGGACAGGGACTGGAAACACCATATATTTT,TRBD1,TRBJ1-3,TRBV3-1/TRBV3-2,few
CASSQNHGTSGSRGETQYF,TGCGCCAGCAGCCAAAACCACGGGACTAGCGGGAGTCGCGGGGAGACCCAGTACTTC,TRBD2,TRBJ2-5,TRBV4-1,NA
CASKQGGNTGELFF,TGCGCCAGCAAACAGGGTGGGAACACCGGGGAGCTGTTTTTT,NA,TRBJ2-2,TRBV5-1,NA
CASSLGGGRANYEQYF,TGCGCCAGCAGCTTGGGAGGAGGGAGGGCCAACTACGAGCAGTACTTC,TRBD2,TRBJ2-7,TRBV5-1,NA